This T cell receptor beta chain comes out of a study of cytomegalovirus exposure and HLA in healthy donors. The CDR3 covers 19 residues. Data came from immunoSEQ multiplex PCR; TCRdb stores just in-frame clones and leaves some out. This table holds 71,000 or so clones, 94% found once. This chain uses TRBV21-1 with TRBJ2-7; the table calls TRBD2, which could not be checked here. TRBV21-1 is shown as a pseudogene. The source of this sequence is a woman between 18 and 30 years old in good health and CMV-seronegative. The sample was PBMCs. The CDR3 coding sequence is TGTGCCAGCAGCCCTGGACTTCACCGACCTAGCGGGAGCGGCCACGAGCAGTACTTC. Residues: CASSPGLHRPSGSGHEQYF.